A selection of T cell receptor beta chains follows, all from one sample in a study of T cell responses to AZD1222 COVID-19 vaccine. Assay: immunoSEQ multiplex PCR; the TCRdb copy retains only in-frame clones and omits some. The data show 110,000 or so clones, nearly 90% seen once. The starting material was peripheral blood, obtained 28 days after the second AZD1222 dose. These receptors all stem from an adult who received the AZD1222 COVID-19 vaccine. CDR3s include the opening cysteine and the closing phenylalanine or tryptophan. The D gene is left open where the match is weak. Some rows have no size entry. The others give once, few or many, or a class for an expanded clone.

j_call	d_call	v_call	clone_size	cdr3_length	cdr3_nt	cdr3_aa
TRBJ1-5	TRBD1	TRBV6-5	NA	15	TGTGCCAGCAGCGGCGGGGCAGGGGGCGGGCAGCCCCAGCATTTT	CASSGGAGGGQPQHF
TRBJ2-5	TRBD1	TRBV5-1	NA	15	TGCGCCAGCAGCTTAACGGGACAGGGGAGGGAGACCCAGTACTTC	CASSLTGQGRETQYF
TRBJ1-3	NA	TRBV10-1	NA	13	TGCGCCAGCAGTGGTACAGGAGGAAACACCATATATTTT	CASSGTGGNTIYF
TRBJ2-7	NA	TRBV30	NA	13	TGTGCCTGGAGGCGGCAGGTAAAGGGCGAGCAGTACTTC	CAWRRQVKGEQYF
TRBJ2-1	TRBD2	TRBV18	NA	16	TGTGCCAGCTCACCCGGTAGCGGGAGGGCCGGTCGTGAGCAGTTCTTC	CASSPGSGRAGREQFF
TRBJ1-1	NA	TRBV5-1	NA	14	TGCGCCAGCAGCTTGGAACTAGTCGGCACTGAAGCTTTCTTT	CASSLELVGTEAFF
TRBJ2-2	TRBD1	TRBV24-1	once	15	TGTGCCACCAGGGTTGGACAGGGAGTATCCGGGGAGCTGTTTTTT	CATRVGQGVSGELFF
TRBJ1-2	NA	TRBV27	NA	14	TGTGCCAGCAGTTCGGTCGGAGGAGGCTATGGCTACACCTTC	CASSSVGGGYGYTF
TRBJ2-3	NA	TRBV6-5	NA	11	TGTGCCAGCGGAGGCGGAGATACGCAGTATTTT	CASGGGDTQYF
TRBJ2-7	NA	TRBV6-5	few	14	TGTGCCAGCAGTTACTCGGAGGGTAGCGACGAGCAGTACTTC	CASSYSEGSDEQYF
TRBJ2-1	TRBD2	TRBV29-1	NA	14	TGCAGCGTCCCGACTAGCGGGAGAGGCAATGAGCAGTTCTTC	CSVPTSGRGNEQFF
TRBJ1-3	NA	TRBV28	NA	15	TGTGCCAGCAGTTTATTTATCTCTGGAGGAAACACCATATATTTT	CASSLFISGGNTIYF
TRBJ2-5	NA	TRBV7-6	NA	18	TGTGCCAGCAGCTCGCTCCCACCGTCGGCAGGGGTCCAAGAGACCCAGTACTTC	CASSSLPPSAGVQETQYF
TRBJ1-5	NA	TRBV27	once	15	TGTGCCAGCAGTTTCATTCACAGGGTGGATCAGCCCCAGCATTTT	CASSFIHRVDQPQHF
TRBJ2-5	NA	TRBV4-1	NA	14	TGCGCCAGCAGCCAAGGGGACTTTCAAGAGACCCAGTACTTC	CASSQGDFQETQYF
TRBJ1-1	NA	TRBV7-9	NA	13	TGTGCCAGCAGCACCCTGGGGGGCACTGAAGCTTTCTTT	CASSTLGGTEAFF